This T cell receptor (beta chain) was recovered during a study of blood T cell repertoires in COVID-19 (dated by TCRdb to about 2020). Looking at the study overall: Samples covering the acute and convalescent phases of COVID-19 were provided by collaborators in the United States, Italy and Spain. Nearly every sample came with metadata listing a de-identified subject ID, COVID-19 status, age in years and sex. Where HLA class I and class II types were available, the types were taken from metadata supplied by the sample provider, not from assay-based typing. Samples came from the ongoing ImmuneRACE study (first 160 participants) plus 1,254 subjects from 6 global collaborators. The repertoires were released in a freely available public database meant as a resource for research on the immune response to SARS-CoV-2. The material from the prospective study consisted of cDNA or gDNA derived from T cells, B-cell-depleted T cells, or PBMCs. The dataset comprised deeply sampled blood TCRbeta repertoires from subjects exposed to, actively infected with, or recovered from COVID-19.

The CDR3 has 16 amino acids, counting the end cysteine and phenylalanine. This entry keeps only the CDR3 DNA: 48 bases, framed from base 1. V lost 0 bases and J lost 0 bases; the stretch between them is 12 bases long. Points the paper makes about the study in general: The amount of clinical and demographic metadata varied by source and participant and was provided uncurated.

TCRbeta CDR3 regions were amplified from genomic DNA using the immunoSEQ Assay, a bias-controlled multiplex PCR. The original pipeline was this. Within the assay, amplification of reference gene primers was used to estimate how many nucleated cells each sample contained. Sequence reads were collapsed and filtered to measure the absolute abundance of every unique TCRbeta CDR3 rearrangement. Productive Simpson clonality was computed per sample as the square root of Simpson's diversity index over productive rearrangements. This is the immuneACCESS table as TCRdb keeps it, with only in-frame sequences that have V and J called. A part of the clones is gone; compared with another copy, unresolved V genes explain less than half, and the rest is unexplained. V and J calls and clone size are as listed in that table; D and trimming were resolved from the DNA. The sample table contains about 86,000 clones; only one count was recorded for about nine tenths of them. The ten largest clones add up to more than 0.95% of the sample.

Whole blood was collected in K2EDTA tubes by collaborating institutions according to the institutions' own protocols. For TCRbeta analysis, collaborators shipped samples as frozen whole blood, isolated PBMCs, or DNA extracted from either of those sample types. As for this clone: Its recognized antigen is unknown. No base quality values were provided; no much bigger clone lies one nucleotide off.

The V and J genes are TRBV23-1 and TRBJ2-7, with the D segment identity uncertain. TRBV23-1 counts as an open reading frame of uncertain function. Sequencing used peripheral blood. This clonotype was obtained from a human donor in a cohort sampled during active COVID-19. The DNA sequence is TGCGCCAGCAGTCAATCTAAGTCAGGCTACTCCTACGAGCAGTACTTC. The encoded protein is CASSQSKSGYSYEQYF.